This TCR beta chain was sequenced in a study of Graves' ophthalmopathy and Graves' hyperthyroidism. Study-wide points: Progression of ophthalmopathy was predicted by the model with about 67% sensitivity and around 72% specificity.

CDR3 size: 13 residues. CDR1 SNHLY and CDR2 FYNNEI come from the germline V gene. Unmatched junction bases numbered 6, after V lost 6 bases and J lost 4 bases. RNA transcripts served as template for amplifying TCR beta CDR3 sequences. RT-PCR was first run with HTBI primers, then multiplex PCR in a second round. Using its own MiXCR run on the multiplex PCR reads, TCRdb lists one record per CDR3 protein. The sample includes 650,000 to 900,000 distinct CDR3 sequences, 35% to 50% seen only once; the top ten take approximately 46%. This clonotype was found many times. The antigen remains unidentified. The clonotype was recovered from an adult man with Graves' ophthalmopathy. Sequenced sample: peripheral blood. The J gene is TRBJ2-7, the V gene TRBV2; 7 positions match TRBD1. CDR3 sequence (DNA): TGTGCCAGCAGGTTGACAGGGAGTTACGAGCAGTACTTC. This encodes CASRLTGSYEQYF.